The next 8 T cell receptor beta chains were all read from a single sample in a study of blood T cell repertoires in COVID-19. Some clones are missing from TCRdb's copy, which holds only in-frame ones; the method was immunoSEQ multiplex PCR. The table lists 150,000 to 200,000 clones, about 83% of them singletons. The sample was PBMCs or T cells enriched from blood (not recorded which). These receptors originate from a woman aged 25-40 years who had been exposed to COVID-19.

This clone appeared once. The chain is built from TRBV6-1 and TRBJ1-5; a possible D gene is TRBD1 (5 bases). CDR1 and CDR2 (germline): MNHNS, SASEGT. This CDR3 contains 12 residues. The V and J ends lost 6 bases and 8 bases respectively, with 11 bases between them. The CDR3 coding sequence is TGTGCCAGCAGCAGGGAACCCGAGCCCCAGCATTTT. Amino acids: CASSREPEPQHF.

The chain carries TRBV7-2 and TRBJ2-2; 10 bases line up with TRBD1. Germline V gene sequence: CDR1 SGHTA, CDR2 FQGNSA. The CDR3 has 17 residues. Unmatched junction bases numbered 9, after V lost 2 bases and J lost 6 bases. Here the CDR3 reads CASSLPGTGVLAGELFF. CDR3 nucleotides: TGTGCCAGCAGCTTACCCGGGACAGGGGTCTTGGCCGGGGAGCTGTTTTTT.

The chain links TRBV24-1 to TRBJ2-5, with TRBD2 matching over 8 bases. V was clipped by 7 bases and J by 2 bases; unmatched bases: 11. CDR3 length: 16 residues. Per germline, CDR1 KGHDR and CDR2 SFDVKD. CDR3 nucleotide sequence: TGTGCCACCAGCGATGGAAACCGGGGGGGGCAAGAGACCCAGTACTTC. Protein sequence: CATSDGNRGGQETQYF.

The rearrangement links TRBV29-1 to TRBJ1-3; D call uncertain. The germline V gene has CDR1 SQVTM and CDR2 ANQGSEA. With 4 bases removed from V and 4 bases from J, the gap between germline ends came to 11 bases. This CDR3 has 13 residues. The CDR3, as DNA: TGCAGCGTTGTTGGTCTTCTAGGAAACACCATATATTTT. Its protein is CSVVGLLGNTIYF.

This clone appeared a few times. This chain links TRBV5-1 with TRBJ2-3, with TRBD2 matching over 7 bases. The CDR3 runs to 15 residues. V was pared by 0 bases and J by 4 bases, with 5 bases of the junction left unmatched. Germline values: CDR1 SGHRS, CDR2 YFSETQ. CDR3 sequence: CASSLGGGEPDTQYF. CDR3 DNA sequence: TGCGCCAGCAGCTTGGGTGGGGGGGAGCCAGATACGCAGTATTTT.

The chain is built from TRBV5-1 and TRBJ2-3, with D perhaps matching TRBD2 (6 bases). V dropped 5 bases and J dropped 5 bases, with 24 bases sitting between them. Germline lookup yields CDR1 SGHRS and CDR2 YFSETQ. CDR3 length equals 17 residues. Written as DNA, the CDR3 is TGCGCCAGCAGAGCAGCTAACGCCCAACTAGCTAGAGATACGCAGTATTTT. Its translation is CASRAANAQLARDTQYF.

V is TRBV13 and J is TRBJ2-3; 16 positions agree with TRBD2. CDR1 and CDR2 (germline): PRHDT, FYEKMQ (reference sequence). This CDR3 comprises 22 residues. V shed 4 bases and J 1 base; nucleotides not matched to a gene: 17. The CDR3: CASSSWGLAGGSEVIGTDTQYF. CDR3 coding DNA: TGTGCCAGCAGCTCATGGGGACTAGCGGGGGGGTCCGAAGTAATTGGCACAGATACGCAGTATTTT.

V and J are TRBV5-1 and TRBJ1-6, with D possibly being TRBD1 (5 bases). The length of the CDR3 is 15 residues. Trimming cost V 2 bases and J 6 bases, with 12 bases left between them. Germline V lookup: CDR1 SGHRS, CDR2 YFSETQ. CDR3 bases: TGCGCCAGCAGCTTAGGTGGGCAGGGTAATTCACCCCTCCACTTT. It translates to CASSLGGQGNSPLHF.